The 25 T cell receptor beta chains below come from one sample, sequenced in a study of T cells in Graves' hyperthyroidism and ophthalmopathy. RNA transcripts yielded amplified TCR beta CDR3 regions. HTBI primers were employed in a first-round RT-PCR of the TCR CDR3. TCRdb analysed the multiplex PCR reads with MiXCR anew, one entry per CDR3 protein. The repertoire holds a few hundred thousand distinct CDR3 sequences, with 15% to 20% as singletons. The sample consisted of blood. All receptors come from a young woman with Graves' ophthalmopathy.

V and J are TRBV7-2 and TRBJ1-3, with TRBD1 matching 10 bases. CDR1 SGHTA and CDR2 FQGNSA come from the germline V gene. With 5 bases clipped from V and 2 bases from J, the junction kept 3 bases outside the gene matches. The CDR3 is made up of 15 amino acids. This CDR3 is CASSQTGGTGNTIYF. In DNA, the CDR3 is TGTGCCAGCAGCCAGACAGGGGGCACTGGAAACACCATATATTTT. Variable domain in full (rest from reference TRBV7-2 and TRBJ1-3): GAGVSQSPSNKVTEKGKDVELRCDPISGHTALYWYRQSLGQGLEFLIYFQGNSAPDKSGLPSDRFSAERTGGSVSTLTIQRTQQEDSAVYLCASSQTGGTGNTIYFGEGSWLTVV.

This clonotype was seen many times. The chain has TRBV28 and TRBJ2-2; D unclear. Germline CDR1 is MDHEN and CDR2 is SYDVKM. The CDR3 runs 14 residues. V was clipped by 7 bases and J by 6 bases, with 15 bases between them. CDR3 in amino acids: CASIPVGTSGELFF. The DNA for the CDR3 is TGTGCCAGCATCCCTGTCGGCACCTCCGGGGAGCTGTTTTTT.

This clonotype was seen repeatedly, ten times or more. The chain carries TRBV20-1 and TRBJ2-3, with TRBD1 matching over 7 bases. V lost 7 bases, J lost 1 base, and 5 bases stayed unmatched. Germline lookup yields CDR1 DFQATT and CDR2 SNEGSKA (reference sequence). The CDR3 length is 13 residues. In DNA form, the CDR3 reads TGCAGTGAAAGACAGGGAGGCACAGATACGCAGTATTTT. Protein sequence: CSERQGGTDTQYF.

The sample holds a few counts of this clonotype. The CDR3 sequence: CASSLGTVGQGSGNTIYF. CDR3 nucleotides: TGTGCCAGCAGCTTGGGGACGGTTGGACAAGGCTCTGGAAACACCATATATTTT. The rearrangement joins TRBV7-6 to TRBJ1-3; TRBD1 is a possible D gene (5 bases). From germline, CDR1 is SGHVS and CDR2 FNYEAQ. Trimming shortened V by 3 bases and J by 0 bases, and 18 bases separated the two germline ends. This CDR3 spans 18 amino acids.

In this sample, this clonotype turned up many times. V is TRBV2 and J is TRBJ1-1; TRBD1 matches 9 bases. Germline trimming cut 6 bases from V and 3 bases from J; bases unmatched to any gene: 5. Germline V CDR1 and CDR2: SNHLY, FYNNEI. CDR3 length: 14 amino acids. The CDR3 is CASRGTGQDTEAFF. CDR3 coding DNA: TGTGCCAGCAGGGGGACAGGGCAGGACACTGAAGCTTTCTTT.

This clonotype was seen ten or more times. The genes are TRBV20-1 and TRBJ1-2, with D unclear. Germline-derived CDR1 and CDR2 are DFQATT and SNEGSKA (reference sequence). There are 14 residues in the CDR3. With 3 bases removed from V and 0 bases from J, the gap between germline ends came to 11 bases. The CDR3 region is CSASPDTPNYGYTF. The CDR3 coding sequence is TGCAGTGCTAGTCCGGATACTCCTAACTATGGCTACACCTTC.

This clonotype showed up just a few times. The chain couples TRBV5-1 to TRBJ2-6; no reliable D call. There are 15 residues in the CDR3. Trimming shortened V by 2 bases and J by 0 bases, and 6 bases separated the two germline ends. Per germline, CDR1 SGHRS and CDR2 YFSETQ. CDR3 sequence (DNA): TGCGCCAGCAGCTTCCCAGACTCTGGGGCCAACGTCCTGACTTTC. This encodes CASSFPDSGANVLTF.

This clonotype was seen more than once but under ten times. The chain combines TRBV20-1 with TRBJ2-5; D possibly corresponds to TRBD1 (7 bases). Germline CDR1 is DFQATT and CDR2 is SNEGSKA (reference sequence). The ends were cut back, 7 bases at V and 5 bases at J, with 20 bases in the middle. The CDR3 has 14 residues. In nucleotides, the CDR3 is TGCAGTGGCCGAGGGGGGACAGCTTGGGAGACCCAGTACTTC. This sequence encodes CSGRGGTAWETQYF.

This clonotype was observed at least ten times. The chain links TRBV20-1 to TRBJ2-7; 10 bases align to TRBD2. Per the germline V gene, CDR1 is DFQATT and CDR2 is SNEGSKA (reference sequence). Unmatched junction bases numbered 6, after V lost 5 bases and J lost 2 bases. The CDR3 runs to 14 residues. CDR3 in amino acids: CSALRSGRAYEQYF. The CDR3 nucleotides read TGCAGTGCTCTCCGCAGCGGGAGGGCCTACGAGCAGTACTTC.

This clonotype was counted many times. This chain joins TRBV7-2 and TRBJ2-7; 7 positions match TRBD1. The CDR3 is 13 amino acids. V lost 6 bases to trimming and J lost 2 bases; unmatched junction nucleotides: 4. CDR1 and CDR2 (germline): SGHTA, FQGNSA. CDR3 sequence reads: CASRKTGTYEQYF. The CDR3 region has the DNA TGTGCCAGCAGAAAGACAGGGACCTACGAGCAGTACTTC.

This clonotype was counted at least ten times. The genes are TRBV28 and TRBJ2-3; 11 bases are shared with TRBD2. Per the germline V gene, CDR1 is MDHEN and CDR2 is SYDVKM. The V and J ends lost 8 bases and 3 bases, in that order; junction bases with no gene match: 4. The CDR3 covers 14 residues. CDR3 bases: TGTGCCAGCGTACTAGCGGGAGTTACAGATACGCAGTATTTT. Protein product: CASVLAGVTDTQYF.

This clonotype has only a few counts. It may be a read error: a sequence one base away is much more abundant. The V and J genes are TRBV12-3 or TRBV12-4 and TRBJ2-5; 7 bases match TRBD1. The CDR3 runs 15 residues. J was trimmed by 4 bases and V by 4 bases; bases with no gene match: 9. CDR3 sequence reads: CASSYYRDRPETQYF. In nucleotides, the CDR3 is TGTGCCAGCAGTTACTACCGGGACAGACCAGAGACCCAGTACTTC.

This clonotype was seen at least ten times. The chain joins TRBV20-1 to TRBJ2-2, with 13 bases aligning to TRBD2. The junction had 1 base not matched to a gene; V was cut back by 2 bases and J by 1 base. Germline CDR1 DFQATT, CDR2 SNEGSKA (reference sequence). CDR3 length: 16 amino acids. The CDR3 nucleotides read TGCAGTGCTAGACGACTAGCGGGAGGGAACACCGGGGAGCTGTTTTTT. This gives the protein CSARRLAGGNTGELFF.

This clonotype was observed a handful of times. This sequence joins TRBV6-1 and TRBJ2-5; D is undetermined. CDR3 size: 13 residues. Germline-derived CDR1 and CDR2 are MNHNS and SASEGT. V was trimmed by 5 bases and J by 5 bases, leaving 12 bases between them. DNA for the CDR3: TGTGCCAGCAGTCCAGGAGCCATGGAGACCCAGTACTTC. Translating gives CASSPGAMETQYF.

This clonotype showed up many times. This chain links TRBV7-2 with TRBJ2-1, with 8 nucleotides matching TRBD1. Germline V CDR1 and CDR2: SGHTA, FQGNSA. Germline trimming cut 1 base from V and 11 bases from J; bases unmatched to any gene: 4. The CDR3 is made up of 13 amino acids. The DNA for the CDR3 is TGTGCCAGCAGCTTAGGGACAGGGAACAAGCAGTTCTTC. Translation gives CASSLGTGNKQFF.

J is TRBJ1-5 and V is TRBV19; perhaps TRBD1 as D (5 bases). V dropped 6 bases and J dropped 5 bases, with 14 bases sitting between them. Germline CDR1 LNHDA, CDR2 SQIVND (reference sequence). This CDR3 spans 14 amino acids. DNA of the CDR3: TGTGCCAGTAGGGGGGTAGGAGGGCATCAGCCCCAGCATTTT. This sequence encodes CASRGVGGHQPQHF.

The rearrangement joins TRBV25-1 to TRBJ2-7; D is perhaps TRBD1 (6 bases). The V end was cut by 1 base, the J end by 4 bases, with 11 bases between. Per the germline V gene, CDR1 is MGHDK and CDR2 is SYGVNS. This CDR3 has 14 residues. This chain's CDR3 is CASSESAGAYEQYF. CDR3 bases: TGTGCCAGCAGTGAATCAGCAGGGGCGTACGAGCAGTACTTC.

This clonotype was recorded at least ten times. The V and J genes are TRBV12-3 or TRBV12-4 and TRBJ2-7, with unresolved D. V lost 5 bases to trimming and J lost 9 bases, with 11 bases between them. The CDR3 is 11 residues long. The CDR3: CASSLSFAQYF. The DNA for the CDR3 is TGTGCCAGCAGTCTCTCGTTTGCGCAGTACTTC.

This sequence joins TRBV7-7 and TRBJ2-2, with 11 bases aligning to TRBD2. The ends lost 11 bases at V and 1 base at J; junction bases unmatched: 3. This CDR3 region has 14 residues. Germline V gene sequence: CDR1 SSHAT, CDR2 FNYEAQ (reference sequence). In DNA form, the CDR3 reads TGTGCCTGGGGGACTAGCGGGAACACCGGGGAGCTGTTTTTT. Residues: CAWGTSGNTGELFF.

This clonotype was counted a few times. CDR3 nucleotides: TGTGCCAGCAGCTTAGGACTTTGGCAGCCCCAGCATTTT. It is translated as CASSLGLWQPQHF. The chain has TRBV11-1 and TRBJ1-5, with no clear D. V lost 1 base and J lost 7, with 8 bases in between. The CDR3 is 13 amino acids. CDR1 and CDR2 (germline): SGHAT, FQDESV (reference sequence).

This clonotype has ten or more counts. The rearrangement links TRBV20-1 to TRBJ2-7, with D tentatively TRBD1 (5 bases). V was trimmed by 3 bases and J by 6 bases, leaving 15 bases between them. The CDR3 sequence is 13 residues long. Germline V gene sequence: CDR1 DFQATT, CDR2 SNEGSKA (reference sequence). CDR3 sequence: CSASDPQGREQYF. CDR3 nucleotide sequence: TGCAGTGCTAGTGACCCCCAGGGTCGCGAGCAGTACTTC.

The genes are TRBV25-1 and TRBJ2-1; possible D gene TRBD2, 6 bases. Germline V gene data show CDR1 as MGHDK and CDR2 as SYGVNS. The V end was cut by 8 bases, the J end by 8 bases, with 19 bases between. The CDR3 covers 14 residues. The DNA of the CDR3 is TGTGCCAGCCTAACGGGGGTTTGGGACGATGAGCAGTTCTTC. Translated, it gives CASLTGVWDDEQFF.

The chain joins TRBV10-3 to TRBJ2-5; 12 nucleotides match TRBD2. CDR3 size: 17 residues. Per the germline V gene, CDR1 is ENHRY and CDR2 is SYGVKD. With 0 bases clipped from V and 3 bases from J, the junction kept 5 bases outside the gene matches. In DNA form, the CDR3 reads TGTGCCATCAGTGAGTCGACGAGACTAGCGGGAGAAGAGACCCAGTACTTC. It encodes CAISESTRLAGEETQYF.

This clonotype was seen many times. This CDR3 is CASSQEQGPKVREQFF. DNA of the CDR3: TGTGCCAGCAGCCAAGAACAGGGACCGAAGGTTCGTGAGCAGTTCTTC. The genes are TRBV5-6 and TRBJ2-1; a weak D match, TRBD1 (6 bases). CDR3 length: 16 residues. Germline loops: CDR1 SGHDT, CDR2 YYEEEE. V was cut by 4 bases and J by 9 bases, with 23 bases left in between.

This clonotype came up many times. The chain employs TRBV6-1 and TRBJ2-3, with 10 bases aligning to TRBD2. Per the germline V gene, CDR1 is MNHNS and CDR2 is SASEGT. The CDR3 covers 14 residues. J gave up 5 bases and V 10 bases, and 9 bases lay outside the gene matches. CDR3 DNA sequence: TGTGCCATCCTTCTAGCGGGAGATTTAGATACGCAGTATTTT. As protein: CAILLAGDLDTQYF.